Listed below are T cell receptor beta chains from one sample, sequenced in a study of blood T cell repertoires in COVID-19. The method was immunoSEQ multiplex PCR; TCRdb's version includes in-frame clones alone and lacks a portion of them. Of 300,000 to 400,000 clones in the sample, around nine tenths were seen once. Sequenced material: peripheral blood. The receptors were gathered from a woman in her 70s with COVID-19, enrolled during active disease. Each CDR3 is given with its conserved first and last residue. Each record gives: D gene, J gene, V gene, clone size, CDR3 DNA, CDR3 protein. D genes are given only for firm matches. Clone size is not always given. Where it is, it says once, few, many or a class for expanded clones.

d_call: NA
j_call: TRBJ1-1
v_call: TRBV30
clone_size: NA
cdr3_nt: TGTGCCTGGGGAAAACAGATGAACACTGAAGCTTTCTTT
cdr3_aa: CAWGKQMNTEAFF

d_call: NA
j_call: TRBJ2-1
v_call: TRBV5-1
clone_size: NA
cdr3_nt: TGCGCCAGCAGCTTGGGGCAAACCTACAATGAGCAGTTCTTC
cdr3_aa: CASSLGQTYNEQFF

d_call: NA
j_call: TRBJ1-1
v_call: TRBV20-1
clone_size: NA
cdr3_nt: TGCAGTGCTAATGACAGGCTTATGAACACTGAAGCTTTCTTT
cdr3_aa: CSANDRLMNTEAFF

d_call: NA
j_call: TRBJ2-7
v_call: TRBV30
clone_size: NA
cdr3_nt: TGTGCCTGGAGCGGTCTGGGAGGGGGGTACGAGCAGTACTTC
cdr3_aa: CAWSGLGGGYEQYF

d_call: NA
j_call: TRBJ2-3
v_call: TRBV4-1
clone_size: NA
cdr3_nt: TGCGCCAGCAGCCAAGAGGAGGAGGGGGATACGCAGTATTTT
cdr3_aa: CASSQEEEGDTQYF

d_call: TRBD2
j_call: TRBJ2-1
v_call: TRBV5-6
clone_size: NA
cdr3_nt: TGTGCCAGCAGCTCCTACGCGGGGGGGCCGGAGAATGAGCAGTTCTTC
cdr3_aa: CASSSYAGGPENEQFF

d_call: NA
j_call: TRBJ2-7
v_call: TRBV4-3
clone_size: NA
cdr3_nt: TGCGCCAGCAGCCAAGCTCTGCCAGGGCCCTACGAGCAGTACTTC
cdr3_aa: CASSQALPGPYEQYF

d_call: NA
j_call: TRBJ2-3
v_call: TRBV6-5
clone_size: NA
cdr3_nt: TGTGCCAGCAGTTACTCACACGCCACAGATACGCAGTATTTT
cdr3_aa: CASSYSHATDTQYF

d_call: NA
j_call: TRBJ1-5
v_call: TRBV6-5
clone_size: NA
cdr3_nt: TGTGCCAGCATCCTACTGCCCTTTAATCAGCCCCAGCATTTT
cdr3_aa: CASILLPFNQPQHF

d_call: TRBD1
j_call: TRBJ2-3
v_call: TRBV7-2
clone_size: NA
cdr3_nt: TGTGCCAGCAGCTTAGGAAACAGGGGGCGCGGCACAGATACGCAGTATTTT
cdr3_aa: CASSLGNRGRGTDTQYF

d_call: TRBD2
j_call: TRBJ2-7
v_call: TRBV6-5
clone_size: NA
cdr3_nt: TGTGCCAGCAGTCCATCACTAGCGGTCTCCTACGAGCAGTACTTC
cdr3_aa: CASSPSLAVSYEQYF

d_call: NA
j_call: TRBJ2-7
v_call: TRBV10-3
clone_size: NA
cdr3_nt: TGTGCCATCAGTGATTCGGGTTACGAGCAGTACTTC
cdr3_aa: CAISDSGYEQYF

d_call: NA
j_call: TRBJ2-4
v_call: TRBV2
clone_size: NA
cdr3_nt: TGTGCCAGCAGTGAGCAGGCACCCTTGGCCAAAAACATTCAGTACTTC
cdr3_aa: CASSEQAPLAKNIQYF

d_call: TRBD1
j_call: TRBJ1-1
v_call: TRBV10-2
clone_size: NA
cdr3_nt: TGCGCCAGCAGCGACCTGGGACAGAAAACTTTGAACACTGAAGCTTTCTTT
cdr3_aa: CASSDLGQKTLNTEAFF

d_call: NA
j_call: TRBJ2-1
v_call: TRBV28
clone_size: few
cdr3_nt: TGTGCCAGCAGTTGGCAGGGGACGGGGAATGAGCAGTTCTTC
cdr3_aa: CASSWQGTGNEQFF

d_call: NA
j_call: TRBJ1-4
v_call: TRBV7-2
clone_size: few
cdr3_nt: TGTGCCAGCAGCTTGGGCACAGGAAATGAAAAACTGTTTTTT
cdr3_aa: CASSLGTGNEKLFF

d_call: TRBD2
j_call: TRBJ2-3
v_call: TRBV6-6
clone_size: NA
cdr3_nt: TGTGCCAGCAGCCTGGGACTAGCGGCGGATACGCAGTATTTT
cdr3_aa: CASSLGLAADTQYF

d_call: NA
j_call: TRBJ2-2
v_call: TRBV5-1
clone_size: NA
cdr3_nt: TGCGCCACCCAAGGGGTCCCGGGCACCGGGGAGCTGTTTTTT
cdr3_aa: CATQGVPGTGELFF

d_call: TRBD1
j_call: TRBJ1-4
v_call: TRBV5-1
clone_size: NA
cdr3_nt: TGCGCCAGTCGATCCGGGACAGCGAAGAATGAAAAACTGTTTTTT
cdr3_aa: CASRSGTAKNEKLFF

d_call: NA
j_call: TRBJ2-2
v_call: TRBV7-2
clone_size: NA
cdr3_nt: TGTGCCAGCAGCCCCCTTCTGGTAGGGGCCCTAGCCGGGGAGCTGTTTTTT
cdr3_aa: CASSPLLVGALAGELFF

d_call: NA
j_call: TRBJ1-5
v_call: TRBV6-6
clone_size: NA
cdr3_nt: TGTGCCAGCAGTTACGCTACTAGCAATCAGCCCCAGCATTTT
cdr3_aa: CASSYATSNQPQHF

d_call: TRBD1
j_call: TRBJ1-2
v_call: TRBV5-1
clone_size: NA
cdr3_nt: TGCGCCAGCAGCTTGACAGGGGTGTATGGCTACACCTTC
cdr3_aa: CASSLTGVYGYTF

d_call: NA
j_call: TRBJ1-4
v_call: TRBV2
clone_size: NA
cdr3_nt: TGTGCCAGCAGTGACAGCGAGTATAATGAAAAACTGTTTTTT
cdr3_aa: CASSDSEYNEKLFF

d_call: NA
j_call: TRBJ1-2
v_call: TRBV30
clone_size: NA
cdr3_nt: TGTGCCTGGAGTGTGGCCCTTAACTATGGCTACACCTTC
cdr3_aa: CAWSVALNYGYTF

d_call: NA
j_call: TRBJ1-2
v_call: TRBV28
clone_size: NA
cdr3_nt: TGTGCCAGCAGAAGATCGGGAGGGGATGGCTACACCTTC
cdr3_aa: CASRRSGGDGYTF

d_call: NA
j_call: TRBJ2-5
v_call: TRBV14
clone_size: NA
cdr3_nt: TGTGCCAGCAGCCAAGATCGGGGGGACACGTACCAAGAGACCCAGTACTTC
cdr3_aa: CASSQDRGDTYQETQYF

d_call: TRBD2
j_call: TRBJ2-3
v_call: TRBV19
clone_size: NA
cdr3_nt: TGTTCATCCCAAAGGCGAGCTAGCGGGGGGATAGATACGCAGTATTTT
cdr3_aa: CSSQRRASGGIDTQYF

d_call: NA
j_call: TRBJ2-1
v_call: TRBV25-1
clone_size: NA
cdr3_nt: TGTGCCAGCAGTGAATCCGGGCAGGGGTGGTTCTTC
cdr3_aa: CASSESGQGWFF

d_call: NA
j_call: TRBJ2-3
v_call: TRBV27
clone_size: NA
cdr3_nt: TGTGCCAGCAGTTTTCGGGGAGATACGCAGTATTTT
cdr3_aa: CASSFRGDTQYF

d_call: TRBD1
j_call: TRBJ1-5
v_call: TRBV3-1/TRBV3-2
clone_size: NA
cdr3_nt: TGTGCCAGCAGCCTAAATTTACAGGGGAGCAATCAGCCCCAGCATTTT
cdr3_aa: CASSLNLQGSNQPQHF

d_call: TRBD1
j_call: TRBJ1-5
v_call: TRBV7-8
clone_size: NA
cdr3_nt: TGTGCCAGCAGCTCCGGGACAGCCTATCAGCCCCAGCATTTT
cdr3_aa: CASSSGTAYQPQHF

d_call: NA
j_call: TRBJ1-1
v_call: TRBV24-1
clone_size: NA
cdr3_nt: TGTGCCACCAGTGATCCGCGGGGGGATAACACTGAAGCTTTCTTT
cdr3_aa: CATSDPRGDNTEAFF

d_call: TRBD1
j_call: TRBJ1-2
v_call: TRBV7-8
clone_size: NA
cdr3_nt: TGTGCCAGCAGCTTAGCCGGGACAGCAAACTATGGCTACACCTTC
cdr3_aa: CASSLAGTANYGYTF